The present T cell receptor (beta chain) was sequenced within a study of shared clonotypes between healthy human individuals. Findings of the study overall: Naive subsets, compared against memory subsets, generally had larger estimated richness values.

V was shortened by 0 bases and J by 8 bases, with 13 bases between the two germline ends. In germline, CDR1 is MNHNS, CDR2 SASEGT. The CDR3 extends over 14 amino acids. The table came from immunoSEQ multiplex PCR; TCRdb's copy has only in-frame clones and leaves some out. The table records hundreds of thousands of clones, 90% to 96% of them present only once. With respect to this clone: No antigen is known for it.

The chain has TRBV6-1 and TRBJ1-2; D remains unclear. The sample was naive CD4+ T cells sorted from blood. As for subset: CD45RA+ positively selected. The sequence came from a woman between 25 and 40 years old in good health. The CDR3 loop is CASSEAPSQGGYTF. As DNA, the CDR3 is TGTGCCAGCAGTGAAGCCCCGTCCCAAGGGGGCTACACCTTC.